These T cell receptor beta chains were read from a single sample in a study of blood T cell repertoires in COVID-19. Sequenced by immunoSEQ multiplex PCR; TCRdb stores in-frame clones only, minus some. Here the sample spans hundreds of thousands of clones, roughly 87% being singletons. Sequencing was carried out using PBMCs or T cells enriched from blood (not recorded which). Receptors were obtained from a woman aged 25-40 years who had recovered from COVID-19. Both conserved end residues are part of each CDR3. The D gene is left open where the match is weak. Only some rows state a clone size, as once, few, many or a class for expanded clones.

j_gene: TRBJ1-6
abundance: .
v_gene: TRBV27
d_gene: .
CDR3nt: TGTGCCAGGCCTTCCTGGCCAGGTAATAATTCACCCCTCCACTTT
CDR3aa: CARPSWPGNNSPLHF

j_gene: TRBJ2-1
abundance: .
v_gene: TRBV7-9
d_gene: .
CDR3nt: TGTGCCAGCAGCTTCAGCGCCTACACCTACAATGAGCAGTTCTTC
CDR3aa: CASSFSAYTYNEQFF

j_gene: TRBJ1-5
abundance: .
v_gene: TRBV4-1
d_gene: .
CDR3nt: TGCGCCAGCAGCCGATTACCACTGGACAGAAACAATCAGCCCCAGCATTTT
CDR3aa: CASSRLPLDRNNQPQHF

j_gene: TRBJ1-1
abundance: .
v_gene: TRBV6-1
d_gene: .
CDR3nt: TGTGCCAGCAGTTTACGGACTGAAGCTTTCTTT
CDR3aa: CASSLRTEAFF

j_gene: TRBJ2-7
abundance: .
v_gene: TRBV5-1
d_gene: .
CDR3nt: TGCGCCAGCAGCTTGGATTTTGGGGGGACCCCTTACGAGCAGTACTTC
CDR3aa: CASSLDFGGTPYEQYF

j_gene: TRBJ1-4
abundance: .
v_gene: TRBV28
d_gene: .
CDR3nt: TGTGCCAGCGGTGGCGAAAAACTGTTTTTT
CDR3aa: CASGGEKLFF

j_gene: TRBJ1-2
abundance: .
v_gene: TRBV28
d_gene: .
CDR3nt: TGTGCCAGCAGTTTTACAGGGTACTCCTATGGCTACACCTTC
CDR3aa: CASSFTGYSYGYTF

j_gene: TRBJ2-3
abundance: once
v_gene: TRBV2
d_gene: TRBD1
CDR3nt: TGTGCCAGCAGGACAGGGGCAGATACGCAGTATTTT
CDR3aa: CASRTGADTQYF

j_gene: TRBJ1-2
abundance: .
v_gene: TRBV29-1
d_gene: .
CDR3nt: TGCAGCGTTGAAGAAACCCTTGGGGACGGGGGCTATGGCTACACCTTC
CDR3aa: CSVEETLGDGGYGYTF

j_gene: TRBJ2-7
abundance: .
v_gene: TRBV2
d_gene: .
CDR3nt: TGTGCCAGCAGGGCACAGGGTCTGTACGAGCAGTACTTC
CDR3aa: CASRAQGLYEQYF

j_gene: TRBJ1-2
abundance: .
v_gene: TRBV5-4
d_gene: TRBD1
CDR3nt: TGTGCCAGCAGCATCAGGGGGGACTATGGCTACACCTTC
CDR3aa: CASSIRGDYGYTF

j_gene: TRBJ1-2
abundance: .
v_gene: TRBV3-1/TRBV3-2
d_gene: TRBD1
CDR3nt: TGTGCCAGCAGCCATCTGACAGGGGAAGGAGGTGGCTACACCTTC
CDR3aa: CASSHLTGEGGGYTF

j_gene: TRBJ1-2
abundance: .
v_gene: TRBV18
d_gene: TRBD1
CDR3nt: TGTGCCAGCTCTCCCCAGGGGGCCGACTATGGCTACACCTTC
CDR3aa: CASSPQGADYGYTF

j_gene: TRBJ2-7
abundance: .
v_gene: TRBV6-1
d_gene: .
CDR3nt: TGTGCCAGCAGTGAAAGCGAATACGAGCAGTACTTC
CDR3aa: CASSESEYEQYF

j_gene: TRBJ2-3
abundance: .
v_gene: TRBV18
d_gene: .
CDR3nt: TGTGCCAGCTCACCACCGGTAAAGGGGGATACGCAGTATTTT
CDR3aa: CASSPPVKGDTQYF

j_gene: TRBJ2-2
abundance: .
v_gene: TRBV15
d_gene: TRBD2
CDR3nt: TGTGCCACCAGCGGCGTGGGGACTAGCGGGGCAAACACCGGGGAGCTGTTTTTT
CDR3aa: CATSGVGTSGANTGELFF

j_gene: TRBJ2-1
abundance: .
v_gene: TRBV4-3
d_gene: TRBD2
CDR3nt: TGCGCCAGCAGCCCCCGGACTAGCGGGGGTGCCTCCTACAATGAGCAGTTCTTC
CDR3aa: CASSPRTSGGASYNEQFF